The 24 T cell receptor beta chains below all came from one sample that was sequenced in a study of early T cells in non-severe SARS-CoV-2 infection. TCRdb called the 5' RACE reads again in MiXCR, with one record for every CDR3 protein. This table has more than 70,000 distinct CDR3 sequences, roughly 15% appearing once. The specimen sequenced was whole blood. These receptors were collected from an adult who was a healthcare worker with PCR-confirmed SARS-CoV-2 infection or an uninfected control (not recorded which).

This chain joins TRBV5-5 and TRBJ1-5; D is ambiguous. CDR1 is SGHKS, CDR2 YYEKEE, per germline (reference sequence). V shed 2 bases and J shed 0 bases, with 6 bases lying between them. The CDR3 consists of 14 residues. DNA for the CDR3: TGTGCCAGCAGCTTTACGGATAGCAATCAGCCCCAGCATTTT. This encodes CASSFTDSNQPQHF.

In its sample, this clonotype was seen a few times. V is TRBV12-3 or TRBV12-4 and J is TRBJ1-5, with D tentatively TRBD1 (6 bases). Between the trimmed V and J ends, which lost 0 bases and 5 bases, there was a span of 8 bases. This CDR3 is built from 14 residues. The CDR3 region has the DNA TGTGCCAGCAGTTTAGCCTCAGGGGATCAGCCCCAGCATTTT. Its translation: CASSLASGDQPQHF.

This clonotype showed up many times. The chain employs TRBV20-1 and TRBJ1-6, with D possibly being TRBD1 (5 bases). Germline CDR1 DFQATT, CDR2 SNEGSKA (reference sequence). The length of the CDR3 is 13 residues. V was trimmed by 1 base and J by 7 bases, leaving 8 bases between them. In DNA form, the CDR3 reads TGCAGTGCTAGAGGGCAGGGAAATTCACCCCTCCACTTT. Its protein is CSARGQGNSPLHF.

This sequence joins TRBV29-1 and TRBJ1-1; possibly TRBD1 for D (6 bases). V gave up 7 bases and J gave up 5 bases, with 14 bases separating them. The CDR3 is 12 residues long. The germline CDR1 and CDR2 sequences are SQVTM and ANQGSEA. The CDR3 region is CSGHTGRTEAFF. The CDR3 DNA follows: TGCAGCGGCCACACAGGGAGGACTGAAGCTTTCTTT.

V is TRBV12-3 or TRBV12-4 and J is TRBJ1-2, with 8 bases fitting TRBD1. V dropped 8 bases and J dropped 7; count of bases not matched to a gene: 12. The CDR3 sequence is 14 residues long. The CDR3 is CASGPRQGISGYTF. CDR3 nucleotide sequence: TGTGCCAGCGGCCCAAGACAGGGGATAAGTGGCTACACCTTC.

This chain links TRBV2 with TRBJ2-5; the D gene is possibly TRBD2 (6 bases). This CDR3 comprises 16 residues. V lost 6 bases to trimming and J lost 4 bases, with 21 bases between them. Germline-derived CDR1 and CDR2 are SNHLY and FYNNEI. The CDR3 nucleotides are TGTGCCAGCAGATGGTCCGGGGCCCAGGGAGGAGAGACCCAGTACTTC. It is translated as CASRWSGAQGGETQYF. The full variable domain, rest sourced from reference TRBV2 and TRBJ2-5, is EPEVTQTPSHQVTQMGQEVILRCVPISNHLYFYWYRQILGQKVEFLVSFYNNEISEKSEIFDDQFSVERPDGSNFTLKIRSTKLEDSAMYFCASRWSGAQGGETQYFGPGTRLLVL.

The CDR3 region is CSAGNLAGGTDTQYF. As DNA, the CDR3 is TGCAGTGCGGGGAACCTAGCGGGGGGCACAGATACGCAGTATTTT. The rearrangement uses TRBV20-1 and TRBJ2-3, with 10 nucleotides matching TRBD2. The germline gives CDR1 DFQATT, CDR2 SNEGSKA (reference sequence). V shed 6 bases, J shed 1 base, and the junction held 7 bases outside the gene matches. The CDR3 runs to 15 residues.

The chain recombines TRBV12-3 or TRBV12-4 with TRBJ1-6; 7 bases are shared with TRBD1. This CDR3 comprises 15 residues. J gave up 8 bases and V 6 bases, and 10 bases lay outside the gene matches. CDR3 amino acids: CASSLRGRVDSPLHF. The CDR3 region has the DNA TGTGCCAGCAGCCTGAGGGGGCGGGTAGATTCACCCCTCCACTTT.

The rearrangement uses TRBV4-2 and TRBJ1-4; a possible D gene is TRBD1 (6 bases). V lost 4 bases to trimming and J lost 6 bases, with 15 bases between them. The CDR3 consists of 15 residues. Germline V lookup: CDR1 LGHNA, CDR2 YNFKEQ. This CDR3 reads CASSPRQERDEKLFF. CDR3 bases: TGTGCCAGCAGCCCCAGACAGGAACGGGATGAAAAACTGTTTTTT.

CDR3 in amino acids: CAISPGRRPLHF. Written as DNA, the CDR3 is TGTGCCATCAGCCCTGGGAGACGGCCCCTCCACTTT. V and J are TRBV10-3 and TRBJ1-6, with no clear D. Germline lookup yields CDR1 ENHRY and CDR2 SYGVKD. The CDR3 loop spans 12 amino acids. Between the trimmed V and J ends, which lost 6 bases and 13 bases, there was a span of 13 bases.

Only a few counts were recorded for this clonotype. The chain joins TRBV12-3 or TRBV12-4 to TRBJ1-1, with a tentative D call TRBD1 (5 bases). The CDR3 runs to 14 residues. V shed 7 bases and J shed 1 base, with 13 bases lying between them. CDR3 sequence: CASTGGLGNTEAFF. The CDR3 coding sequence is TGTGCCAGCACCGGGGGGTTAGGGAACACTGAAGCTTTCTTT.

The chain recombines TRBV25-1 with TRBJ1-1; maybe TRBD1 (5 bases). The CDR3 length is 15 residues. Germline V gene data show CDR1 as MGHDK and CDR2 as SYGVNS. Deletions cut 3 bases from V and 4 bases from J, with 15 bases between. The CDR3 is CASSEKTAWFTEAFF. The CDR3 coding sequence is TGTGCCAGCAGTGAGAAGACAGCTTGGTTCACTGAAGCTTTCTTT.

This clonotype showed up many times. The DNA for the CDR3 is TGTGCCAGCAGCTTGTTAGTCTCGCATCAAGAGACCCAGTACTTC. Its protein product is CASSLLVSHQETQYF. The chain links TRBV5-6 to TRBJ2-5; no clear D. V was trimmed by 1 base and J by 2 bases, leaving 12 bases between them. This CDR3 has 15 residues. Germline V gives CDR1 SGHDT, CDR2 YYEEEE.

This clonotype was recorded many times. The V gene is TRBV5-4, the J gene TRBJ2-5, with 12 nucleotides matching TRBD1. The CDR3 extends over 16 amino acids. Germline CDR1 is SGHNT and CDR2 is YYREEE (reference sequence). With V trimmed by 3 bases and J by 5 bases, 8 bases remained unmatched. The CDR3 protein is CASSWGDRGLEETQYF. As DNA, the CDR3 is TGTGCCAGCAGCTGGGGGGACAGGGGGCTAGAGGAGACCCAGTACTTC.

The gene calls are TRBV7-2 and TRBJ2-1; no clear D gene. This CDR3 contains 15 residues. Per germline, CDR1 SGHTA and CDR2 FQGNSA. Trimming took off 3 bases at V and 3 bases at J, with 12 bases between the two ends. CDR3 sequence (DNA): TGTGCCAGCAGCTTTTACGGAGAAAACTACAATGAGCAGTTCTTC. This codes for CASSFYGENYNEQFF.

A remark on this clonotype: As the CDR3 is not closed by the conserved phenylalanine or tryptophan, this likely results from a read error. This chain connects TRBV5-6 to TRBJ2-2; D ambiguous. Germline V gives CDR1 SGHDT, CDR2 YYEEEE. This CDR3 region has 13 residues. V gave up 2 bases and J gave up 4 bases, with 6 bases separating them. In DNA, the CDR3 is TGTGCCAGCAGCTTTGCAGGCACCGGGGAGCTGTTTTCT. Translating it yields CASSFAGTGELFS.

The chain carries TRBV4-3 and TRBJ2-7; D is perhaps TRBD1 (6 bases). Germline CDR1 is LGHNA and CDR2 is YSLEER. The V and J ends lost 0 bases and 2 bases respectively, with 8 bases between them. The CDR3 contains 14 residues. In DNA form, the CDR3 reads TGCGCCAGCAGCCAAGACCGGACAGCCTACGAGCAGTACTTC. Protein: CASSQDRTAYEQYF.

In this sample, this clonotype turned up many times. V is TRBV20-1 and J is TRBJ2-5; 7 bases align to TRBD1. The germline V gene encodes CDR1 DFQATT and CDR2 SNEGSKA (reference sequence). After removal of 3 bases from V and 0 bases from J, the junction contained 1 base not matched to a gene. The CDR3 contains 13 residues. CDR3 bases: TGCAGTGCTAGGGGACAGTACCAAGAGACCCAGTACTTC. Protein: CSARGQYQETQYF.

On this clonotype itself: A much more abundant neighbour one base away suggests this may be a read error. The chain joins TRBV14 to TRBJ2-7; D gene unclear. Deletions cut 1 base from V and 6 bases from J, with 13 bases between. The CDR3 extends over 14 amino acids. The germline CDR1 and CDR2 sequences are SGHDN and FVKESK. The CDR3 DNA reads TGTGCCAGCAGCCAAGTAGGCGGCACCTGCGAGCAGTACTTC. This encodes CASSQVGGTCEQYF.

This clonotype was counted between two and nine times. V is TRBV7-8 and J is TRBJ1-2; D uncertain. The germline gives CDR1 SGHVS, CDR2 FQNEAQ. The CDR3 extends over 16 amino acids. V lost 0 bases to trimming and J lost 1 base, with 12 bases between them. Written as DNA, the CDR3 is TGTGCCAGCAGCTTAGCGATCAAGACTAATAACTATGGCTACACCTTC. Translating gives CASSLAIKTNNYGYTF. The variable domain in full, completed from reference TRBV7-8 and TRBJ1-2, reads GAGVSQSPRYKVAKRGQDVALRCDPISGHVSLFWYQQALGQGPEFLTYFQNEAQLDKSGLPSDRFFAERPEGSVSTLKIQRTQQEDSAVYLCASSLAIKTNNYGYTFGSGTRLTVV.

This clonotype was recorded at least ten times. V usage is TRBV20-1 and J usage is TRBJ2-6; D might be TRBD1 or TRBD2, each matching 5 bases. Trimming removed 4 bases at V and 0 bases at J, with 13 bases between. The CDR3 is 16 residues long. The germline V gene encodes CDR1 DFQATT and CDR2 SNEGSKA (reference sequence). The CDR3 DNA follows: TGCAGTGCTATGATGGGGGATCCCTCTGGGGCCAACGTCCTGACTTTC. It codes for CSAMMGDPSGANVLTF.

This clonotype was detected only a few times. This rearrangement joins TRBV11-2 to TRBJ2-3; weak D call: TRBD1 (6 bases). Trimming removed 5 bases from V and 6 bases from J, with 15 bases in between. This CDR3 has 14 residues. CDR1 and CDR2 (germline): SGHAT, FQNNGV. The CDR3 bases are TGTGCCAGCAGCCAACCTTCAAGGGGGGATACGCAGTATTTT. Translated: CASSQPSRGDTQYF. The whole variable domain, filled in from reference TRBV11-2 and TRBJ2-3, reads EAGVAQSPRYKIIEKRQSVAFWCNPISGHATLYWYQQILGQGPKLLIQFQNNGVVDDSQLPKDRFSAERLKGVDSTLKIQPAKLEDSAVYLCASSQPSRGDTQYFGPGTRLTVL.

The V gene is TRBV9, the J gene TRBJ1-2; TRBD1 might be the D (6 bases). CDR3 size: 17 residues. Germline-derived CDR1 and CDR2 are SGDLS and YYNGEE. V gave up 4 bases and J gave up 8 bases, with 27 bases separating them. Here the CDR3 reads CASSLRPTDRFNRGYTF. The CDR3 bases are TGTGCCAGCAGCCTCAGGCCCACCGACAGGTTCAACAGGGGCTACACCTTC.

This chain connects TRBV29-1 to TRBJ1-1; D remains unclear. Germline V gives CDR1 SQVTM, CDR2 ANQGSEA. V dropped 6 bases and J dropped 5 bases, with 7 bases sitting between them. This CDR3 spans 10 amino acids. CDR3 amino acids: CSVANTEAFF. CDR3 DNA sequence: TGCAGCGTAGCGAATACTGAAGCTTTCTTT.